A selection of T cell receptor beta chains follows, all from one sample in a study of CD8+ T cells in alopecia areata. Assay used: immunoSEQ multiplex PCR; TCRdb lists only in-frame clones, some missing. The table lists 200,000 or so clones, roughly 60% of them singletons, with roughly 5.8% in the top ten. This specimen consisted of CD4+ T cells sorted from blood, obtained at week 24, from a patient treated with tofacitinib. The source is a human donor with alopecia areata. Both conserved end residues are part of each CDR3. D genes are given only for firm matches. A row's size may be missing; if present it is once, few, many or a size class.

size	J	D	V	CDR3	DNA
once	TRBJ2-5	-	TRBV7-9	CASSLIRDQETQYF	TGTGCCAGCAGCTTAATTAGGGATCAAGAGACCCAGTACTTC
-	TRBJ2-3	TRBD1	TRBV29-1	CSVERAAGGAGGTDTQYF	TGCAGCGTTGAAAGGGCGGCAGGGGGCGCCGGGGGCACAGATACGCAGTATTTT
-	TRBJ2-5	TRBD1	TRBV5-1	CASSSGTGVTQYF	TGCGCCAGCAGCTCCGGGACAGGGGTGACCCAGTACTTC
few	TRBJ2-3	-	TRBV13	CASSLAPGPTDTQYF	TGTGCCAGCAGCTTAGCCCCGGGGCCCACAGATACGCAGTATTTT
-	TRBJ2-5	-	TRBV29-1	CSVAEGRETQYF	TGCAGCGTTGCCGAGGGCCGGGAGACCCAGTACTTC
-	TRBJ2-7	-	TRBV27	CASSRSTGIGPNEQYF	TGTGCCAGCAGCCGAAGCACCGGGATAGGACCTAACGAGCAGTACTTC
few	TRBJ1-1	-	TRBV27	CASHDFGRPNTEAFF	TGTGCCAGCCACGACTTCGGCAGACCGAACACTGAAGCTTTCTTT
few	TRBJ2-3	-	TRBV15	CATSRKVGVGTDTQYF	TGTGCCACCAGCAGGAAGGTCGGGGTAGGCACAGATACGCAGTATTTT
-	TRBJ2-1	-	TRBV10-3	CAISGYNEQFF	TGTGCCATCAGTGGTTACAATGAGCAGTTCTTC
-	TRBJ2-5	-	TRBV7-2	CASSRTKGLYQETQYF	TGTGCCAGCAGCCGAACTAAGGGGCTATACCAAGAGACCCAGTACTTC
-	TRBJ1-1	-	TRBV5-4	CASSSEPGHLNTEAFF	TGTGCCAGCAGCTCCGAACCGGGACATTTGAACACTGAAGCTTTCTTT
-	TRBJ1-6	-	TRBV5-1	CASSSDSPRGPLHF	TGCGCCAGCAGCTCGGACAGTCCCAGGGGACCCCTCCACTTT
-	TRBJ1-4	-	TRBV20-1	CSASRTDKLFF	TGCAGTGCTAGCCGGACAGATAAACTGTTTTTT
-	TRBJ2-1	TRBD2	TRBV2	CASKITSGRLGGEQFF	TGTGCCAGCAAGATAACTAGCGGGAGGCTCGGGGGTGAGCAGTTCTTC
once	TRBJ2-3	-	TRBV19	CASSPNQVGSTQYF	TGTGCCAGTAGTCCGAACCAAGTCGGCAGTACGCAGTATTTT
few	TRBJ2-3	TRBD1	TRBV7-6	CASSFGRGTGADTQYF	TGTGCCAGCAGCTTCGGGCGTGGGACAGGGGCCGATACGCAGTATTTT
-	TRBJ2-1	TRBD2	TRBV9	CASSVSGASSYNEQFF	TGTGCCAGCAGTGTTAGCGGGGCGAGCTCCTACAATGAGCAGTTCTTC
-	TRBJ2-1	TRBD2	TRBV7-7	CASSYKPGLASNNEQFF	TGTGCCAGCAGCTACAAACCGGGACTAGCGTCGAACAATGAGCAGTTCTTC
-	TRBJ2-5	TRBD1	TRBV7-2	CASSRGDRDQETQYF	TGTGCCAGCAGCAGGGGGGACAGGGATCAAGAGACCCAGTACTTC
-	TRBJ2-5	TRBD1	TRBV15	CATSELQGYQETQYF	TGTGCCACCTCAGAATTACAGGGGTACCAAGAGACCCAGTACTTC
-	TRBJ2-7	-	TRBV2	CASSYAGSSYEQYF	TGTGCCAGCAGTTACGCGGGTAGCTCCTACGAGCAGTACTTC
-	TRBJ2-2	-	TRBV11-2	CASSSPVVGTGELFF	TGTGCCAGCAGCTCACCCGTCGTGGGTACCGGGGAGCTGTTTTTT
-	TRBJ2-7	TRBD2	TRBV28	CASRLAGGPTSEQYF	TGTGCCAGCAGGTTAGCGGGAGGGCCGACATCCGAGCAGTACTTC
-	TRBJ2-3	-	TRBV5-4	CASSQTTDTQYF	TGCGCCAGCTCCCAAACCACAGATACGCAGTATTTT
-	TRBJ2-3	TRBD2	TRBV2	CASSVLLADTQYF	TGTGCCAGCAGTGTACTACTAGCGGATACGCAGTATTTT
-	TRBJ1-2	-	TRBV4-1	CASSQVGYYGYTF	TGCGCCAGCAGCCAAGTGGGGTACTATGGCTACACCTTC
-	TRBJ2-1	-	TRBV2	CASSRGHEQFF	TGTGCCAGCAGTCGGGGCCATGAGCAGTTCTTC
-	TRBJ2-2	TRBD2	TRBV9	CASSVAGGDTGELFF	TGTGCCAGCAGCGTAGCGGGGGGGGACACCGGGGAGCTGTTTTTT
few	TRBJ1-3	TRBD1	TRBV7-9	CASSYGTDSGNTIYF	TGTGCCAGCAGCTATGGGACAGACTCTGGAAACACCATATATTTT
few	TRBJ2-3	-	TRBV7-9	CASMGSTDTQYF	TGTGCCAGCATGGGCAGCACAGATACGCAGTATTTT
-	TRBJ1-1	-	TRBV5-1	CASSLGGKNTEAFF	TGCGCCAGCAGCTTGGGAGGGAAGAACACTGAAGCTTTCTTT
-	TRBJ2-3	-	TRBV2	CAGTTGVAADTQYF	TGTGCCGGGACGACTGGGGTGGCCGCAGATACGCAGTATTTT
-	TRBJ1-2	TRBD1	TRBV30	CAWRYTGVYGYTF	TGTGCCTGGAGATACACAGGGGTATACGGCTACACCTTC
-	TRBJ1-5	-	TRBV19	CASQTAYNQPQHF	TGTGCCAGTCAGACGGCCTACAATCAGCCCCAGCATTTT
-	TRBJ1-2	-	TRBV7-2	CASSTKTENYGYTF	TGTGCCAGCAGCACTAAGACAGAGAACTATGGCTACACCTTC
-	TRBJ1-4	TRBD1	TRBV30	CALGTGSIGKLFF	TGTGCCTTAGGGACAGGCAGTATCGGGAAACTGTTTTTT
-	TRBJ2-7	TRBD1	TRBV27	CASSLAGTGRTYEQYF	TGTGCCAGCAGTTTGGCCGGGACAGGTAGAACCTACGAGCAGTACTTC
few	TRBJ2-3	-	TRBV7-2	CASSLLYGNTQYF	TGTGCCAGCAGCTTACTCTATGGGAATACGCAGTATTTT
-	TRBJ1-2	TRBD1	TRBV29-1	CSARQGADGYTF	TGCAGCGCCCGACAGGGGGCAGATGGCTACACCTTC
-	TRBJ2-3	TRBD1	TRBV5-1	CASGQGRADTQYF	TGCGCCAGTGGACAGGGGAGGGCAGATACGCAGTATTTT
few	TRBJ1-2	-	TRBV5-1	CASSPPLEGYGYTF	TGCGCCAGCAGCCCCCCCCTGGAGGGATATGGCTACACCTTC
-	TRBJ1-5	-	TRBV30	CAWNGHSNQPQHF	TGTGCCTGGAACGGGCATAGCAATCAGCCCCAGCATTTT
-	TRBJ2-5	-	TRBV5-6	CASSLALPRQETQYF	TGTGCCAGCAGCTTGGCCCTTCCTCGACAAGAGACCCAGTACTTC